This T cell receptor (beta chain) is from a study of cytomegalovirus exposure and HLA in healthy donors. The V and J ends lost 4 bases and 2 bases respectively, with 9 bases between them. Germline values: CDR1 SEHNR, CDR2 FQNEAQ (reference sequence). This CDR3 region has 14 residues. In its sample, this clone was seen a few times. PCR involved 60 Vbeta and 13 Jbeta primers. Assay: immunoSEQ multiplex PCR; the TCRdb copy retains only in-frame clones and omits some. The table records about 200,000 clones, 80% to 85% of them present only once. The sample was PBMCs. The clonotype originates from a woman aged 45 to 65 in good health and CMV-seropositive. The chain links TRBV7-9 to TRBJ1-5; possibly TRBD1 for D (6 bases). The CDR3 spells CASSSGAGNQPQHF. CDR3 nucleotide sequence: TGTGCCAGCAGCTCAGGGGCTGGCAATCAGCCCCAGCATTTT. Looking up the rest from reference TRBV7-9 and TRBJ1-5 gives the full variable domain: DTGVSQNPRHKITKRGQNVTFRCDPISEHNRLYWYRQTLGQGPEFLTYFQNEAQLEKSRLLSDRFSAERPKGSFSTLEIQRTEQGDSAMYLCASSSGAGNQPQHFGDGTRLSIL.